What follows describes a single T cell receptor (beta chain). This record comes from a study of blood T cell repertoires in COVID-19. Each recovered donor of Cohort 3 presented with two negative PCRs, clearance, or symptom resolution. The repertoire was sequenced with immunoSEQ multiplex PCR; TCRdb's copy has only in-frame clones and lacks some. The table includes hundreds of thousands of clones, 88% detected once. The receptor was derived from a woman aged 45-65 years who had recovered from COVID-19. The sample taken for sequencing was PBMCs or T cells enriched from blood (not recorded which).

DNA of the CDR3: TGCGCCAGCAGCTTGGCCGTGGGGGCGGATGGCTACACCTTC. Encoded protein: CASSLAVGADGYTF. The chain joins TRBV5-1 to TRBJ1-2; weak D call: TRBD1 (6 bases). This CDR3 has 14 residues. Trimming removed 0 bases from V and 6 bases from J, with 12 bases in between. Germline-derived CDR1 and CDR2 are SGHRS and YFSETQ.